A single sample is the source of the 7 T cell receptor beta chains below, sequenced in a study of Graves' ophthalmopathy and Graves' hyperthyroidism. Using RNA transcripts, the TCR beta CDR3 regions were amplified. HTBI primers were employed in first-round RT-PCR, then a second-round multiplex PCR followed. One entry per CDR3 protein results from TCRdb running MiXCR on the multiplex PCR reads. The table records 680,000 or so distinct CDR3 sequences, roughly 20% of them present only once. Sequenced material: peripheral blood. The origin of the receptors is a woman younger than 35 with stable Graves' hyperthyroidism. Some clones in this sample may be carry-over from other donors' samples.

This clonotype was found many times. The rearrangement joins TRBV28 to TRBJ2-7; 7 nucleotides match TRBD2. CDR1 MDHEN and CDR2 SYDVKM come from the germline V gene. This CDR3 has 13 residues. The J segment lost 6 bases and the V segment lost 5 bases, leaving 7 bases of the junction unmatched. In nucleotides, the CDR3 is TGTGCCAGCAGTCTCGGGAGGCCTAGCGAGCAGTACTTC. It codes for CASSLGRPSEQYF.

This clonotype was seen many times. V is TRBV5-1 and J is TRBJ2-7; D not resolved. The CDR3 covers 14 residues. The V gene's germline CDR1 is SGHRS and CDR2 YFSETQ. Trimming cost V 2 bases and J 3 bases, with 12 bases left between them. CDR3 sequence (DNA): TGCGCCAGCAGCTTCGAAGACAAGATCTACGAGCAGTACTTC. Translation: CASSFEDKIYEQYF.

The J gene is TRBJ2-5, the V gene TRBV20-1, with D possibly matching TRBD2 (6 bases). Trimming took 6 bases from V and 7 from J, leaving 15 bases between them. The CDR3 covers 12 residues. Germline loops: CDR1 DFQATT, CDR2 SNEGSKA (reference sequence). Here the CDR3 reads CSAREMGGTQYF. CDR3 DNA sequence: TGCAGTGCAAGGGAGATGGGGGGGACCCAGTACTTC.

This clonotype occurred many times. V gene TRBV20-1 combines with J gene TRBJ1-2; D gene ambiguous. Germline V gene data show CDR1 as DFQATT and CDR2 as SNEGSKA (reference sequence). This CDR3 is 13 amino acids long. The V end lost 2 bases, the J end lost 5 bases, and 12 bases lay between the germline ends. The CDR3 sequence: CSARPDGKYGYTF. CDR3 DNA sequence: TGCAGTGCTAGACCCGACGGGAAGTATGGCTACACCTTC.

This clonotype was observed many times. The chain recombines TRBV27 with TRBJ1-2, with D unclear. Germline V gene lookup returns CDR1 MNHEY and CDR2 SMNVEV (reference sequence). Trimming shortened V by 7 bases and J by 4 bases, and 22 bases separated the two germline ends. CDR3 size: 16 residues. The CDR3 nucleotides are TGTGCCAGCACCCTTAGGTGGCGGGAATCCATCTATGGCTACACCTTC. As protein: CASTLRWRESIYGYTF.

This clonotype was detected only a few times. This chain joins TRBV30 and TRBJ1-6; D unresolved. The CDR3 sequence is 14 residues long. Trimming cost V 0 bases and J 9 bases, with 12 bases left between them. Germline CDR1 reads GTSNPN; CDR2 reads SVGIG (reference sequence). This CDR3 is CAWSVYMAGSPLHF. CDR3 DNA: TGTGCCTGGAGTGTATACATGGCGGGTTCACCCCTCCACTTT.

This clonotype was recorded many times. The chain has TRBV20-1 and TRBJ2-7; possible D gene TRBD1, 5 bases. In germline, CDR1 is DFQATT, CDR2 SNEGSKA (reference sequence). The CDR3 totals 14 residues. V was pared by 0 bases and J by 9 bases, with 18 bases between. The CDR3 coding sequence is TGCAGTGCTAGAGATCTCGAGGACATCTGGGGGCAGTACTTC. Translated, it gives CSARDLEDIWGQYF.